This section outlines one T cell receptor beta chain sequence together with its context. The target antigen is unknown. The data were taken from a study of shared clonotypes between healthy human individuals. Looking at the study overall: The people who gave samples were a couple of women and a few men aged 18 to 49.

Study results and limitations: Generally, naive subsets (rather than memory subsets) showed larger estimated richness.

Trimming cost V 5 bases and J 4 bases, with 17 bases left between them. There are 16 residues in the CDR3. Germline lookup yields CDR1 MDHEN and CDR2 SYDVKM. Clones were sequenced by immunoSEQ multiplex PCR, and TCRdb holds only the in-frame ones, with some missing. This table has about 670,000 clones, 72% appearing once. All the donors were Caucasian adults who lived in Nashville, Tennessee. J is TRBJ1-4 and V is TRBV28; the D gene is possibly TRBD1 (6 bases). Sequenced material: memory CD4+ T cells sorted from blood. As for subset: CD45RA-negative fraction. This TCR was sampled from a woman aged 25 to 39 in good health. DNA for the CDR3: TGTGCCAGCAGTGACACCCCACAGGGTGGTAATGAAAAACTGTTTTTT. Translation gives CASSDTPQGGNEKLFF.